This is a list of T cell receptor beta chains from one sample in a study of regulatory T cells in long-lasting Graves disease. MiXCR was run by TCRdb on the multiplex PCR reads, yielding one entry per CDR3 protein. The data hold a few hundred thousand distinct CDR3 sequences, with about 25% observed a single time. This sample comprised peripheral blood mononuclear cells (PBMCs), obtained when the disease was refractory, from a patient treated with antithyroid drugs. The receptor set was obtained from a female donor with Graves disease. Each CDR3 is given with its conserved first and last residue. Fields, in order: clone size, V gene, J gene, D gene, CDR3 DNA, CDR3 protein. The D gene is left open where the match is weak. Rows give clone size only sometimes, using once, few, many, or a class for an expanded clone.

>-|TRBV18|TRBJ1-1|TRBD1
TGTGCCAGCTCACGTAAAAACAGGGGATCGAACACTGAAGCTTTCTTT
CASSRKNRGSNTEAFF
>-|TRBV28|TRBJ2-7|TRBD2
TGTGCCAGCAGTGAGGCTAGCGGGAACTCCTACGAGCAGTACTTC
CASSEASGNSYEQYF
>-|TRBV12-3/TRBV12-4|TRBJ2-4|-
TGTGCCAGCAGTTTGAGGGGACTCAAAAACATTCAGTACTTC
CASSLRGLKNIQYF
>many|TRBV7-2|TRBJ2-5|TRBD1
TGTGCCAGCAGCCCCAGGGACAGGGGGCGAGTTTGGGGCGGGGAGACCCAGTACTTC
CASSPRDRGRVWGGETQYF
>-|TRBV29-1|TRBJ1-2|-
TGCAGCGTTGAAGATGGCGGCTATGGCTACACCTTC
CSVEDGGYGYTF
>many|TRBV10-3|TRBJ2-5|-
TGTGCCATCAGTGTTCAGCGAGAAGAGACCCAGTACTTC
CAISVQREETQYF
>-|TRBV27|TRBJ2-1|TRBD2
TGTGCCAGCAGCCGCCGGGGGGACTCCTACAATGAGCAGTTCTTC
CASSRRGDSYNEQFF
>-|TRBV2|TRBJ2-2|-
TGTGCCAGCAGTGACTTGGGGATGGGCGCCGGGGAGCTGTTTTTT
CASSDLGMGAGELFF
>-|TRBV20-1|TRBJ1-1|-
TGCAGTGCTAGAGGACAGGTTATGAACACTGAAGCTTTCTTT
CSARGQVMNTEAFF
>-|TRBV18|TRBJ2-7|-
TGTGCCAGCTCACCGTCGCCAGGGAGGAGCTACGAGCAGTACTTC
CASSPSPGRSYEQYF
>few|TRBV30|TRBJ2-7|TRBD2
TGTGCCTGGAGTGGGGACCTAGCGGGACTAAACGAGCAGTACTTC
CAWSGDLAGLNEQYF
>-|TRBV11-2|TRBJ1-5|TRBD1
TGTGCCAGCAGCTTAGGCGGGACAGGGGATCAGCCCCAGCATTTT
CASSLGGTGDQPQHF
>-|TRBV9|TRBJ2-2|-
TGTGCCAGCAGCCATCCGTCGAACACCGGGGAGCTGTTTTTT
CASSHPSNTGELFF
>few|TRBV4-1|TRBJ2-2|-
TGCGCCAGCAGCCAATATTCGGCCGCCGGGGAGCTGTTTTTT
CASSQYSAAGELFF
>-|TRBV6-1|TRBJ1-2|TRBD1
TGTGCCAGTAAATTTCCGGGACAGAACTATGGCTACACCTTC
CASKFPGQNYGYTF
>-|TRBV18|TRBJ2-5|TRBD1
TGTGCCAGCTCACCACAGGGACAGATATTACAAGAGACCCAGTACTTC
CASSPQGQILQETQYF
>few|TRBV30|TRBJ2-7|TRBD1
TGTGCCTGGAGTGTGGCGACAGGGATAGACTACGAGCAGTACTTC
CAWSVATGIDYEQYF
>many|TRBV7-2|TRBJ2-7|-
TGTGCCAGCAGCTTAATAACAGGGCTACGGTACGAGCAGTACTTC
CASSLITGLRYEQYF
>many|TRBV2|TRBJ2-7|-
TGTGCCAGTGTGGACCCAATTTACGAGCAGTACTTC
CASVDPIYEQYF
>-|TRBV11-2|TRBJ2-7|-
TGTGCCAGCAGCTTAGAGCGCGGGGTTTACGAGCAGTACTTC
CASSLERGVYEQYF
>-|TRBV29-1|TRBJ1-1|TRBD1
TGCAGCGTCGCTAGGGGGCAACGGACTGAAGCTTTCTTT
CSVARGQRTEAFF
>-|TRBV27|TRBJ2-3|-
TGTGCCAGCAGCACGTACGGTTTCACAGATACGCAGTATTTT
CASSTYGFTDTQYF
>-|TRBV5-1|TRBJ2-2|-
TGCGCCAGCAGCTTGTTATCCCAGGGGAACACCGGGGAGCTGTTTTTT
CASSLLSQGNTGELFF